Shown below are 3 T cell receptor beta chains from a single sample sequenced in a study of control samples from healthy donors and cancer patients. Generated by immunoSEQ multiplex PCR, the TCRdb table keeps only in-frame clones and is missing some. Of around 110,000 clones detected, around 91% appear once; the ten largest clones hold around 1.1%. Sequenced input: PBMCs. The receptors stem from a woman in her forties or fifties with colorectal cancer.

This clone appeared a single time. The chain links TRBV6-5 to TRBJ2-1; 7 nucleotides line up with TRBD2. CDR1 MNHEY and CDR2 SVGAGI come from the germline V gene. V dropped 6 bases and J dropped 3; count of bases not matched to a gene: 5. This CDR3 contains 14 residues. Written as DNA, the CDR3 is TGTGCCAGCAGCCGGGACTACCTCTACAATGAGCAGTTCTTC. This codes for CASSRDYLYNEQFF.

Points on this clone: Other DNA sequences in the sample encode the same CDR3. The CDR3 here is CSVRTGRDTEAFF. The CDR3 DNA reads TGCAGCGTCAGGACAGGGAGGGACACTGAAGCTTTCTTT. The V and J genes are TRBV29-1 and TRBJ1-1; the match to TRBD1 covers 8 bases. The trim removed 6 bases at V and 3 bases at J, leaving 6 bases unmatched. The CDR3 is 13 amino acids. Germline CDR1 and CDR2: SQVTM and ANQGSEA.

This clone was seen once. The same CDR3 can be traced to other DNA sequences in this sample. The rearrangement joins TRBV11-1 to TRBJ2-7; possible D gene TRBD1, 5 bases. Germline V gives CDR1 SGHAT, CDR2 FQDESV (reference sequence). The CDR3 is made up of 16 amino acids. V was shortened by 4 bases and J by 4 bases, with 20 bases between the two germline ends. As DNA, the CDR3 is TGTGCCAGCAGCTCCCAGCGTAGGGGCAGTATGTACGAGCAGTACTTC. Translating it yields CASSSQRRGSMYEQYF.